The 25 T cell receptor beta chains given below trace back to one sample, sequenced in a study of blood T cells in healthy people across ages. A J-beta primer mix and a sample-barcoded 5' primer were used in a second PCR of roughly 7 to 12 cycles. TCRdb fed the 5' RACE reads into MiXCR, producing one record per CDR3 protein. The table lists 1,500,000 or so distinct CDR3 sequences, about 42% of them singletons, with roughly 3.7% in the top ten. Sequencing was carried out using blood. These receptors came from a woman under 30 in good health.

In this sample, this clonotype turned up a few times. The chain uses TRBV7-6 and TRBJ2-1, with 7 positions matching TRBD1. The V segment lost 1 base and the J segment 3 bases; nucleotides outside the gene matches: 3. Germline assignment: CDR1 SGHVS and CDR2 FNYEAQ. This CDR3 is 15 amino acids long. The CDR3 here is CASSLGDRYYNEQFF. The CDR3 nucleotides are TGTGCCAGCAGCTTAGGGGACAGATACTACAATGAGCAGTTCTTC. Drawing the rest from reference TRBV7-6 and TRBJ2-1, the complete variable domain is GAGVSQSPRYKVTKRGQDVALRCDPISGHVSLYWYRQALGQGPEFLTYFNYEAQQDKSGLPNDRFSAERPEGSISTLTIQRTEQRDSAMYRCASSLGDRYYNEQFFGPGTRLTVL.

The V call is TRBV20-1, the J call TRBJ2-3, with TRBD2 matching over 9 bases. This CDR3 is 16 amino acids long. The V segment lost 6 bases and the J segment 4 bases; nucleotides outside the gene matches: 14. Per germline, CDR1 DFQATT and CDR2 SNEGSKA (reference sequence). CDR3: CSADTGRGGTADTQYF. DNA for the CDR3: TGCAGTGCCGATACGGGGCGGGGGGGCACAGCAGATACGCAGTATTTT.

This clonotype has just a few counts. V and J are TRBV5-6 and TRBJ2-1; TRBD1 matches 11 bases. Looked up from germline, CDR1 is SGHDT and CDR2 is YYEEEE. V lost 4 bases and J lost 3; bases outside the gene matches: 6. CDR3 size: 16 residues. In nucleotides, the CDR3 is TGTGCCAGCAGCGAGGGGACAGGGGGTATCTACAATGAGCAGTTCTTC. Amino acid sequence: CASSEGTGGIYNEQFF.

The chain combines TRBV4-3 with TRBJ1-2, with a possible D match to TRBD1 (5 bases). The CDR3 is 17 residues long. Germline V gene sequence: CDR1 LGHNA, CDR2 YSLEER. Trimming shortened V by 4 bases and J by 8 bases, and 26 bases separated the two germline ends. CDR3 in DNA: TGCGCCAGCAGCCCTCTTACCGCCGGGGACCTGACTGACGGCTACACCTTC. Translated: CASSPLTAGDLTDGYTF.

This clonotype was seen a few times. The CDR3 protein is CSARVTANEQYF. CDR3 nucleotides: TGCAGTGCTAGAGTTACGGCGAACGAGCAGTACTTC. The rearrangement joins TRBV20-1 to TRBJ2-5, with D unresolved. The J call is uncertain, as TRBJ2-7 better fits the DNA end. CDR1 is DFQATT and CDR2 is SNEGSKA in the germline V gene (reference sequence). The CDR3 sequence is 12 residues long.

The V gene is TRBV5-1, the J gene TRBJ2-5, with a possible D match to TRBD2 (6 bases). V was cut by 2 bases and J by 11 bases, with 19 bases left in between. This CDR3 region has 14 residues. Germline V gene lookup returns CDR1 SGHRS and CDR2 YFSETQ. The CDR3 DNA sequence: TGCGCCAGCAGCTTCTCCCTGGGACTCTATGAGCAGTACTTC. It encodes CASSFSLGLYEQYF.

This clonotype showed up just a few times. The gene calls are TRBV20-1 and TRBJ1-2; no clear D gene. V was pared by 0 bases and J by 3 bases, with 8 bases between. Germline V gene lookup returns CDR1 DFQATT and CDR2 SNEGSKA (reference sequence). The CDR3 spans 13 residues. CDR3 region: CSARDIQHYGYTF. The CDR3 bases are TGCAGTGCTAGAGATATACAGCACTATGGCTACACCTTC.

Only a few counts were recorded for this clonotype. The V call is TRBV29-1, the J call TRBJ1-1; D is perhaps TRBD1 (5 bases). V was shortened by 4 bases and J by 0 bases, with 15 bases between the two germline ends. The CDR3 extends over 15 amino acids. The germline CDR1 and CDR2 sequences are SQVTM and ANQGSEA. The CDR3 sequence is CSVVGAPDLNTEAFF. Here the CDR3 DNA reads TGCAGCGTTGTAGGGGCCCCGGATTTGAACACTGAAGCTTTCTTT.

The table lists this clonotype with a few counts. The V call is TRBV4-2, the J call TRBJ2-1, with 8 nucleotides matching TRBD2. CDR3 length equals 14 residues. Germline CDR1 LGHNA, CDR2 YNFKEQ. J gave up 9 bases and V 3 bases, and 7 bases lay outside the gene matches. CDR3 bases: TGTGCCAGCAGCCACATCGGACTAGCCTCTGAGCAGTTCTTC. Translated: CASSHIGLASEQFF.

This chain joins TRBV2 and TRBJ2-2; 7 bases agree with TRBD2. The J segment lost 4 bases and the V segment lost 4 bases, leaving 6 bases of the junction unmatched. Looked up from germline, CDR1 is SNHLY and CDR2 is FYNNEI. CDR3 size: 15 residues. For the CDR3, the DNA is TGTGCCAGCAGTGCGGCGGGAGTAAGCACCGGGGAGCTGTTTTTT. This sequence encodes CASSAAGVSTGELFF. Based on the CDR3 plus reference TRBV2 and TRBJ2-2, the full variable domain is EPEVTQTPSHQVTQMGQEVILRCVPISNHLYFYWYRQILGQKVEFLVSFYNNEISEKSEIFDDQFSVERPDGSNFTLKIRSTKLEDSAMYFCASSAAGVSTGELFFGEGSRLTVL.

This chain links TRBV24-1 with TRBJ2-3; TRBD2 agrees at 11 bases. Trimming cost V 9 bases and J 1 base; bases outside gene matches: 5. Germline V gene lookup returns CDR1 KGHDR and CDR2 SFDVKD. The CDR3 has 15 amino acids. Here the CDR3 DNA reads TGTGCCACCGTCCGACTAGCGGGACGCACAGATACGCAGTATTTT. The encoded protein is CATVRLAGRTDTQYF.

This clonotype was detected only once. A junction boundary mismatches the germline segment, possibly from a read error. This sequence joins TRBV7-7 and TRBJ2-2; 8 bases line up with TRBD1. Germline V lookup: CDR1 SSHAT, CDR2 FNYEAQ (reference sequence). This CDR3 contains 15 residues. DNA of the CDR3: TGTGCTAGCAGCTTAGCAGGGGGCATAACCGGGGAGCTGTTTTTT. Amino acids: CASSLAGGITGELFF.

This chain joins TRBV29-1 and TRBJ2-1; a possible D gene is TRBD1 (5 bases). The length of the CDR3 is 11 residues. The germline V and J ends were trimmed by 1 base and 15 bases, with 13 bases remaining between them. Germline V gene sequence: CDR1 SQVTM, CDR2 ANQGSEA. The CDR3 protein is CSVEGGPRAFF. Written as DNA, the CDR3 is TGCAGCGTTGAAGGTGGACCCAGGGCGTTCTTC.

The rearrangement uses TRBV24-1 and TRBJ2-1; D uncertain. V was pared by 3 bases and J by 10 bases, with 9 bases between. Germline CDR1 and CDR2: KGHDR and SFDVKD. The CDR3 totals 12 residues. This CDR3 reads CATSDPAEEQFF. The CDR3 region has the DNA TGTGCCACCAGTGATCCGGCTGAAGAGCAGTTCTTC.

The rearrangement uses TRBV6-1 and TRBJ1-1; perhaps TRBD1 as D (5 bases). Germline V gene lookup returns CDR1 MNHNS and CDR2 SASEGT. The CDR3 loop spans 16 amino acids. Trimming removed 0 bases from V and 3 bases from J, with 14 bases in between. In DNA form, the CDR3 reads TGTGCCAGCAGTGAAGCGGCCCTAGGAGGGGACACTGAAGCTTTCTTT. Its translation: CASSEAALGGDTEAFF.

This sequence joins TRBV5-1 and TRBJ1-1; TRBD1 agrees at 7 bases. This CDR3 is 14 amino acids long. CDR1 is SGHRS, CDR2 YFSETQ, per germline. The V segment lost 0 bases and the J segment 6 bases; nucleotides outside the gene matches: 5. CDR3 in amino acids: CASSLEGGSSEAFF. The CDR3 coding sequence is TGCGCCAGCAGCTTGGAAGGGGGCTCTTCTGAAGCTTTCTTT. The variable domain in full, completed from reference TRBV5-1 and TRBJ1-1, reads KAGVTQTPRYLIKTRGQQVTLSCSPISGHRSVSWYQQTPGQGLQFLFEYFSETQRNKGNFPGRFSGRQFSNSRSEMNVSTLELGDSALYLCASSLEGGSSEAFFGQGTRLTVV.

V usage is TRBV2 and J usage is TRBJ2-1; a possible D gene is TRBD1 (8 bases). The CDR3 has 12 amino acids. The germline CDR1 and CDR2 sequences are SNHLY and FYNNEI. Trimming left V 6 bases short and J 12 bases short, with 15 bases between. The CDR3 DNA sequence: TGTGCCAGCAGACGGGACAGGACTAGGCAGTTCTTC. Protein: CASRRDRTRQFF.

This chain connects TRBV7-9 to TRBJ1-2; D is unclear. Trimming removed 3 bases at V and 6 bases at J, with 11 bases between. From germline, CDR1 is SEHNR and CDR2 FQNEAQ (reference sequence). CDR3 length: 13 amino acids. The CDR3 coding sequence is TGTGCCAGCAGCTTTCAGACCGGGGATGGCTACACCTTC. Protein sequence: CASSFQTGDGYTF. Using reference TRBV7-9 and TRBJ1-2 for the parts outside the CDR3, the full variable domain is DTGVSQNPRHKITKRGQNVTFRCDPISEHNRLYWYRQTLGQGPEFLTYFQNEAQLEKSRLLSDRFSAERPKGSFSTLEIQRTEQGDSAMYLCASSFQTGDGYTFGSGTRLTVV.

The chain combines TRBV7-2 with TRBJ2-7, with a possible D match to TRBD2 (6 bases). The CDR3 sequence is 15 residues long. Trimming pared 4 bases from V and 7 bases from J, leaving 20 bases between. Germline V gene sequence: CDR1 SGHTA, CDR2 FQGNSA. The CDR3 reads CASSSTRDSYNEQYF. The CDR3 DNA follows: TGTGCCAGCAGCTCCACTAGGGACTCCTACAATGAGCAGTACTTC.

CDR3 loop: CASSYSIPENEQFF. DNA of the CDR3: TGTGCCAGCAGTTACTCTATTCCGGAGAATGAGCAGTTCTTC. V usage is TRBV6-6 and J usage is TRBJ2-1; D is uncertain. Trimming took 0 bases from V and 7 from J, leaving 10 bases between them. CDR1 is MNHNY, CDR2 SVGAGI, per germline (reference sequence). The CDR3 runs 14 residues.

The rearrangement links TRBV20-1 to TRBJ2-3; 11 bases align to TRBD2. The CDR3 length is 15 residues. J lost 0 bases, V lost 6 bases, and 5 bases had no gene match. From germline, CDR1 is DFQATT and CDR2 SNEGSKA (reference sequence). The CDR3 sequence is CSAQGLADSTDTQYF. The CDR3 DNA reads TGCAGTGCGCAGGGACTAGCGGATAGCACAGATACGCAGTATTTT.

This sequence joins TRBV19 and TRBJ2-1, with 10 bases fitting TRBD1. V gave up 4 bases and J gave up 7 bases; unmatched junction bases: 7. The CDR3 has 15 amino acids. Germline V gives CDR1 LNHDA, CDR2 SQIVND (reference sequence). CDR3 in amino acids: CASSTDGTGVNEQFF. Written as DNA, the CDR3 is TGTGCCAGTAGTACAGACGGGACAGGGGTGAATGAGCAGTTCTTC.

V gene TRBV11-2 combines with J gene TRBJ1-1; 10 nucleotides match TRBD1. The CDR3 has 15 residues. Germline CDR1 and CDR2: SGHAT and FQNNGV. Losses at the gene ends were 5 bases for V and 3 bases for J; bases not matched to a gene: 6. The CDR3 DNA reads TGTGCCAGCAGCCAAGACAGGGGGCGAGACACTGAAGCTTTCTTT. This translates into CASSQDRGRDTEAFF.

This chain links TRBV29-1 with TRBJ1-1; D possibly corresponds to TRBD1 (6 bases). Trimming stripped 5 bases from V and 4 bases from J, with 14 bases between. The germline gives CDR1 SQVTM, CDR2 ANQGSEA. This CDR3 region has 13 residues. The CDR3 is CSVHEVRGTEAFF. CDR3 coding DNA: TGCAGCGTTCATGAAGTCAGGGGCACTGAAGCTTTCTTT.

The chain uses TRBV4-2 and TRBJ2-7; D unresolved. Germline loops: CDR1 LGHNA, CDR2 YNFKEQ. This CDR3 is built from 15 residues. V was cut by 0 bases and J by 2 bases, with 11 bases left in between. The CDR3 sequence: CASSQDPVGAYEQYF. CDR3 coding DNA: TGTGCCAGCAGCCAAGATCCCGTAGGAGCCTACGAGCAGTACTTC.